The 29 T cell receptor beta chains given below trace back to one sample, sequenced in a study of tissue T cells after allogeneic stem cell transplantation. Some clones are missing from TCRdb's copy, which holds only in-frame ones; the method was immunoSEQ multiplex PCR. The sample contains about 43,000 clones, around nine tenths of which appear only once. The specimen comprised blood, sampled before transplantation. All receptors come from a woman aged 35 to 69 who later had graft-versus-host disease after an allogeneic stem cell transplant.

The chain employs TRBV9 and TRBJ1-1; D is uncertain. From germline, CDR1 is SGDLS and CDR2 YYNGEE. The V gene lost 2 bases and the J gene lost 1 base, with 21 bases spanning the gap. The CDR3 covers 18 residues. The CDR3 sequence: CASSVPPADMTENTEAFF. The CDR3 nucleotides read TGTGCCAGCAGCGTTCCCCCCGCCGACATGACCGAGAACACTGAAGCTTTCTTT.

V and J are TRBV29-1 and TRBJ1-1; D call uncertain. CDR1 is SQVTM and CDR2 is ANQGSEA in the germline V gene. Trimming took 2 bases from V and 4 from J, leaving 5 bases between them. CDR3 size: 11 residues. The CDR3 loop reads CSVEQTTEAFF. CDR3 in DNA: TGCAGCGTTGAACAGACCACTGAAGCTTTCTTT.

The chain recombines TRBV7-8 with TRBJ1-5, with a possible D match to TRBD1 (6 bases). Germline lookup yields CDR1 SGHVS and CDR2 FQNEAQ. This CDR3 has 14 amino acids. Deletions cut 3 bases from V and 7 bases from J, with 13 bases between. For the CDR3, the DNA is TGTGCCAGCAGCTTCGGACAGATCCGGCAGCCCCAGCATTTT. It codes for CASSFGQIRQPQHF.

The gene calls are TRBV9 and TRBJ1-6, with D possibly being TRBD1 (5 bases). V was clipped by 1 base and J by 10 bases, with 12 bases between them. The CDR3 has 14 residues. The V gene's germline CDR1 is SGDLS and CDR2 YYNGEE. The CDR3 sequence is CASSVQGGESPLHF. CDR3 nucleotides: TGTGCCAGCAGCGTACAGGGAGGAGAATCACCCCTCCACTTT. Supplemented by reference TRBV9 and TRBJ1-6, the full variable domain reads DSGVTQTPKHLITATGQRVTLRCSPRSGDLSVYWYQQSLDQGLQFLIQYYNGEERAKGNILERFSAQQFPDLHSELNLSSLELGDSALYFCASSVQGGESPLHFGNGTRLTVT.

A single count supports this clone. V gene TRBV6-2 or TRBV6-3 combines with J gene TRBJ2-6; D remains unclear. From germline, CDR1 is MNHEY and CDR2 SVGEGT. The CDR3 has 14 residues. Trimming took 3 bases from V and 1 from J, leaving 4 bases between them. In DNA, the CDR3 is TGTGCCAGCAGTTATTTGTCTGGGGCCAACGTCCTGACTTTC. Its translation is CASSYLSGANVLTF.

V and J are TRBV7-2 and TRBJ2-7, with 8 bases aligning to TRBD2. The CDR3 is made up of 15 amino acids. Trimming took 1 base from V and 2 from J; bases not matched to a gene: 4. Germline V gives CDR1 SGHTA, CDR2 FQGNSA. CDR3 sequence reads: CASSLVDGRAYEQYF. CDR3 in DNA: TGTGCCAGCAGCTTAGTCGACGGGAGGGCCTACGAGCAGTACTTC. Drawing the rest from reference TRBV7-2 and TRBJ2-7, the complete variable domain is GAGVSQSPSNKVTEKGKDVELRCDPISGHTALYWYRQSLGQGLEFLIYFQGNSAPDKSGLPSDRFSAERTGGSVSTLTIQRTQQEDSAVYLCASSLVDGRAYEQYFGPGTRLTVT.

This chain links TRBV27 with TRBJ2-6, with 9 bases identical to TRBD2. The CDR3 is 18 amino acids. Germline CDR1 is MNHEY and CDR2 is SMNVEV (reference sequence). Germline trimming cut 10 bases from V and 4 bases from J; bases unmatched to any gene: 17. CDR3 sequence reads: CATRRGGAPRAGANVLTF. Here the CDR3 DNA reads TGTGCCACCCGGCGGGGGGGGGCCCCTAGAGCCGGGGCCAACGTCCTGACTTTC.

V is TRBV12-3 or TRBV12-4 and J is TRBJ1-2; TRBD1 agrees at 8 bases. Trimming removed 5 bases from V and 8 bases from J; junction bases left unmatched: 7. This CDR3 is 13 amino acids long. CDR3 DNA: TGTGCCAGCAGTCGGACAGGGCCTACAGGCTACACCTTC. Its protein product is CASSRTGPTGYTF.

This chain uses TRBV5-4 with TRBJ2-7; weak D call: TRBD2 (6 bases). This CDR3 region has 14 residues. V was clipped by 4 bases and J by 4 bases, with 15 bases between them. Germline CDR1 and CDR2: SGHNT and YYREEE (reference sequence). The CDR3, as DNA: TGTGCCAGCAGCACCCTTCTCGGGAGTTACGAGCAGTACTTC. Its translation is CASSTLLGSYEQYF.

This clone was found once. The chain has TRBV30 and TRBJ2-1; D perhaps matches TRBD1 (5 bases). The germline V gene encodes CDR1 GTSNPN and CDR2 SVGIG (reference sequence). The CDR3 is 15 amino acids. V was clipped by 0 bases and J by 7 bases, with 16 bases between them. CDR3 residues: CAWSVVGATRNEQFF. CDR3 bases: TGTGCCTGGAGTGTAGTAGGGGCCACCAGAAATGAGCAGTTCTTC.

J is TRBJ1-5 and V is TRBV7-8; D ambiguous. CDR1 is SGHVS, CDR2 FQNEAQ, per germline. The CDR3 runs 13 residues. Trimming pared 2 bases from V and 5 bases from J, leaving 7 bases between. The CDR3 sequence is CASSLNLDQPQHF. In DNA, the CDR3 is TGTGCCAGCAGCTTAAACCTCGATCAGCCCCAGCATTTT. The complete variable domain, with remaining parts taken from reference TRBV7-8 and TRBJ1-5, reads GAGVSQSPRYKVAKRGQDVALRCDPISGHVSLFWYQQALGQGPEFLTYFQNEAQLDKSGLPSDRFFAERPEGSVSTLKIQRTQQEDSAVYLCASSLNLDQPQHFGDGTRLSIL.

The chain links TRBV6-5 to TRBJ2-2, with D tentatively TRBD1 (5 bases). The CDR3 has 14 residues. The germline V gene has CDR1 MNHEY and CDR2 SVGAGI. The V end lost 6 bases, the J end lost 7 bases, and 15 bases lay between the germline ends. In DNA form, the CDR3 reads TGTGCCAGCAGGAGCCAGGACACTATCGGGGAGCTGTTTTTT. It is translated as CASRSQDTIGELFF.

This clone was picked up a small number of times. This rearrangement joins TRBV19 to TRBJ2-1; the match to TRBD2 covers 7 bases. Germline CDR1 LNHDA, CDR2 SQIVND (reference sequence). The CDR3 is made up of 17 amino acids. V shed 5 bases and J 7 bases; nucleotides not matched to a gene: 17. The CDR3 protein is CASSDPSGGRGRNEQFF. CDR3 coding DNA: TGTGCCAGTAGTGACCCCTCCGGCGGGAGAGGGAGAAATGAGCAGTTCTTC.

The chain couples TRBV5-4 to TRBJ2-1; no clear D. Trimming shortened V by 0 bases and J by 10 bases, and 8 bases separated the two germline ends. This CDR3 region has 12 residues. The germline V gene has CDR1 SGHNT and CDR2 YYREEE (reference sequence). CDR3 sequence (DNA): TGTGCCAGCAGCTTGGAGTCTACCGAGCAGTTCTTC. It specifies CASSLESTEQFF.

The CDR3 coding sequence is TGTGCCAGCAGTATGTCGCCGGGCCTAAGCTCTGGAAACACCATATATTTT. Protein sequence: CASSMSPGLSSGNTIYF. V usage is TRBV6-2 or TRBV6-3 and J usage is TRBJ1-3, with D hard to call. There are 17 residues in the CDR3. V dropped 5 bases and J dropped 0 bases, with 17 bases sitting between them. Germline assignment: CDR1 MNHEY and CDR2 SVGEGT.

This sequence joins TRBV5-1 and TRBJ2-3; D is perhaps TRBD1 (6 bases). CDR1 is SGHRS and CDR2 is YFSETQ in the germline V gene. Trimming pared 5 bases from V and 8 bases from J, leaving 15 bases between. There are 13 residues in the CDR3. The CDR3 loop is CASSDRSLVTQYF. The DNA of the CDR3 is TGCGCCAGCAGTGACAGGTCCCTCGTTACGCAGTATTTT.

The chain couples TRBV10-3 to TRBJ1-5; D unclear. The germline CDR1 and CDR2 sequences are ENHRY and SYGVKD. The CDR3 spans 14 residues. The V and J ends lost 3 bases and 1 base respectively, with 7 bases between them. CDR3 in DNA: TGTGCCATCAGTGACAACGGAAGCAATCAGCCCCAGCATTTT. Encoded protein: CAISDNGSNQPQHF.

The chain uses TRBV28 and TRBJ2-1; TRBD2 might be the D (5 bases). The CDR3 contains 13 residues. The V and J ends lost 2 bases and 7 bases respectively, with 9 bases between them. Germline V CDR1 and CDR2: MDHEN, SYDVKM. The CDR3 is CASSLISDNEQFF. CDR3 DNA: TGTGCCAGCAGTTTAATTAGCGATAATGAGCAGTTCTTC.

The genes are TRBV5-1 and TRBJ2-1; 7 bases align to TRBD2. Germline V gives CDR1 SGHRS, CDR2 YFSETQ. The CDR3 loop spans 17 amino acids. V was clipped by 1 base and J by 9 bases; unmatched bases: 16. This CDR3 reads CASSLNPSGQGQGEQFF. The CDR3 bases are TGCGCCAGCAGCTTGAATCCTAGCGGCCAAGGGCAGGGTGAGCAGTTCTTC.

V usage is TRBV11-3 and J usage is TRBJ2-1; TRBD1 matches at 7 bases. The V segment lost 0 bases and the J segment 2 bases; nucleotides outside the gene matches: 1. CDR3 length equals 15 residues. Germline-derived CDR1 and CDR2 are SGHNT and YENEEA. The CDR3 is CASSLEGTAYNEQFF. The CDR3 nucleotides are TGTGCCAGCAGCTTAGAGGGGACAGCCTACAATGAGCAGTTCTTC.

The chain carries TRBV4-3 and TRBJ2-1, with 8 bases fitting TRBD1. CDR1 is LGHNA and CDR2 is YSLEER in the germline V gene. J was trimmed by 2 bases and V by 3 bases; bases with no gene match: 9. The CDR3 contains 17 residues. The chain's CDR3 is CASSQGSGQATYNEQFF. CDR3 sequence (DNA): TGCGCCAGCAGCCAGGGCTCGGGACAGGCAACCTACAATGAGCAGTTCTTC.

Worth noting for this clone: One junction end does not reproduce the germline sequence, and a read error may be involved. The J gene is TRBJ2-3, the V gene TRBV7-9, with a tentative D call TRBD2 (5 bases). This CDR3 comprises 13 residues. Germline V gene lookup returns CDR1 SEHNR and CDR2 FQNEAQ (reference sequence). The CDR3: CASSLATTDTQYF. The CDR3, as DNA: TGTGCCAGCAGCCTAGCAACGACAGATACGCAGTATTTT.

In this sample, this clone turned up a few times. The V and J genes are TRBV19 and TRBJ1-5; TRBD1 might be the D (6 bases). V was shortened by 11 bases and J by 0 bases, with 17 bases between the two germline ends. The germline CDR1 and CDR2 sequences are LNHDA and SQIVND (reference sequence). The CDR3 loop spans 15 amino acids. CDR3 nucleotide sequence: TGTGCCGTCAAAAACTCCAGGGGTAGCAATCAGCCCCAGCATTTT. Its translation is CAVKNSRGSNQPQHF.

The chain is built from TRBV6-5 and TRBJ2-1; 7 nucleotides align to TRBD2. Germline V CDR1 and CDR2: MNHEY, SVGAGI. Trimming at V came to 4 bases and at J to 2 bases, leaving 2 bases not matched to a gene. The CDR3 extends over 14 amino acids. The CDR3: CASSSGGPYNEQFF. The CDR3 DNA reads as TGTGCCAGCAGTTCGGGAGGCCCCTACAATGAGCAGTTCTTC.

V usage is TRBV5-4 and J usage is TRBJ1-6; no definite D call. The CDR3 has 16 amino acids. Germline V gene lookup returns CDR1 SGHNT and CDR2 YYREEE (reference sequence). V lost 1 base and J lost 9, with 17 bases in between. Here the CDR3 DNA reads TGTGCCAGCAGCTTGCTCTTCGGGTCCGGCTCTTCACCCCTCCACTTT. Translation gives CASSLLFGSGSSPLHF.

V usage is TRBV20-1 and J usage is TRBJ1-2; TRBD1 might be the D (5 bases). Trimming removed 3 bases at V and 0 bases at J, with 17 bases between. Germline lookup yields CDR1 DFQATT and CDR2 SNEGSKA (reference sequence). There are 16 residues in the CDR3. CDR3 protein: CSASGGRDPTNYGYTF. In nucleotides, the CDR3 is TGCAGTGCTAGTGGCGGCCGGGACCCTACTAACTATGGCTACACCTTC.

The chain carries TRBV7-2 and TRBJ2-1; D is tentatively TRBD1 or TRBD2 (5 bases each). There are 14 residues in the CDR3. Germline V gene sequence: CDR1 SGHTA, CDR2 FQGNSA. V lost 1 base and J lost 14, with 18 bases in between. The CDR3 DNA reads as TGTGCCAGCAGCTTAGGAGTGATGGGGGAAAGGAAGTTCTTC. Translating gives CASSLGVMGERKFF.

Concerning this clone: Relative to the germline gene, one junction end is altered; a read error may explain this. V and J are TRBV3-1 (or the pseudogene TRBV3-2) and TRBJ2-2; D is possibly TRBD2 (6 bases). Germline V gene data show CDR1 as LGHDT and CDR2 as YNNKEL (reference sequence). The CDR3 covers 17 residues. The CDR3 coding sequence is TGTGCCAGCAGCCAAGCGAGTAGCGGAAAGAGGGGCGGGCAGCTGTTTTTT. This sequence encodes CASSQASSGKRGGQLFF.

This clone was seen just once. The chain carries TRBV6-5 and TRBJ2-5; D unresolved. Germline lookup yields CDR1 MNHEY and CDR2 SVGAGI. The CDR3 is 14 amino acids. V shed 0 bases and J shed 5 bases, with 10 bases lying between them. The CDR3 spells CASSYSGGRETQYF. The CDR3 DNA follows: TGTGCCAGCAGTTACTCAGGTGGTAGGGAGACCCAGTACTTC.